These 5 T cell receptor beta chains were sequenced from one sample in a study of blood T cells in healthy people across ages. Primers used in a second PCR of roughly 6 to 12 cycles were a sample-barcoded 5' primer and a J-beta primer mix. TCRdb processed the 5' RACE reads anew with MiXCR; each CDR3 protein has one entry. The table shows over a million distinct CDR3 sequences, with approximately 40% occurring only once. Sample: blood. These receptors were taken from a woman aged 18-30 years in good health.

The chain links TRBV20-1 to TRBJ1-2; TRBD1 matches at 11 bases. Trimming at V came to 2 bases and at J to 4 bases, leaving 3 bases not matched to a gene. Germline V gene data show CDR1 as DFQATT and CDR2 as SNEGSKA (reference sequence). The CDR3 loop spans 14 amino acids. CDR3 DNA sequence: TGCAGTGCTAGACCGGACAGGGGGCGCTATGGCTACACCTTC. It encodes CSARPDRGRYGYTF.

There are a few counts of this clonotype. The V gene is TRBV6-1, the J gene TRBJ2-5; D may be TRBD1 (6 bases). CDR1 MNHNS and CDR2 SASEGT come from the germline V gene. Trimming removed 5 bases at V and 2 bases at J, with 21 bases between. The CDR3 has 17 residues. This CDR3 reads CASSPIQGLKAQETQYF. The CDR3 coding sequence is TGTGCCAGCAGTCCAATACAGGGTTTGAAGGCTCAAGAGACCCAGTACTTC.

This chain uses TRBV5-1 with TRBJ2-3; 7 bases match TRBD2. The germline gives CDR1 SGHRS, CDR2 YFSETQ. V shed 7 bases and J 2 bases; nucleotides not matched to a gene: 13. This CDR3 is 16 amino acids long. CDR3 sequence reads: CASSTGTTITTDTQYF. The CDR3 nucleotides are TGCGCCAGCTCTACCGGGACTACTATAACCACAGATACGCAGTATTTT. Complete variable domain (other parts from reference TRBV5-1 and TRBJ2-3): KAGVTQTPRYLIKTRGQQVTLSCSPISGHRSVSWYQQTPGQGLQFLFEYFSETQRNKGNFPGRFSGRQFSNSRSEMNVSTLELGDSALYLCASSTGTTITTDTQYFGPGTRLTVL.

The V gene is TRBV11-3, the J gene TRBJ2-7, with TRBD1 as a possible D gene (5 bases). Trimming took off 1 base at V and 6 bases at J, with 13 bases between the two ends. Germline-derived CDR1 and CDR2 are SGHNT and YENEEA. The CDR3 length is 14 residues. The CDR3 sequence: CASSLVGQGCEQYF. The CDR3 coding sequence is TGTGCCAGCAGCTTAGTGGGGCAGGGATGCGAGCAGTACTTC.

For this clonotype: Germline is not matched at one junction end, which may reflect a read error. The rearrangement links TRBV4-2 to TRBJ1-1; D may be TRBD1 (5 bases). Germline CDR1 reads LGHNA; CDR2 reads YNFKEQ. The CDR3 sequence is 14 residues long. This CDR3 is CANSQERGTTEAFF. In DNA form, the CDR3 reads TGTGCCAACAGCCAAGAACGGGGGACCACTGAAGCTTTCTTT.